This T cell receptor beta chain was identified during a study of shared clonotypes between healthy human individuals. This clone was seen more than once but under ten times. Sequencing used immunoSEQ multiplex PCR; TCRdb keeps in-frame clones, though not all of them. The sample has roughly 2.1 million clones, more than 85% seen once. Trimming took off 6 bases at V and 0 bases at J, with 14 bases between the two ends. The CDR3 runs to 15 residues. CDR1 is MNHEY and CDR2 is SVGAGI in the germline V gene. Cells designated naive CD8 were CD45RO-negative and were positively selected for CCR7, with terminally differentiated effector memory CD45RA+ cells excluded.

The TCR comes from a man between 18 and 29 years old in good health. Some clones in this sample may be carry-over from other donors' samples. Sequencing was performed on naive CD8+ T cells from PBMCs. The chain links TRBV6-5 to TRBJ1-1, with a possible D match to TRBD1 (5 bases). The DNA of the CDR3 is TGTGCCAGCAGCCCAGGACGGGGGATGAACACTGAAGCTTTCTTT. Translating gives CASSPGRGMNTEAFF.